Listed below are T cell receptor beta chains from one sample, sequenced in a study of blood T cell repertoires in COVID-19. Using immunoSEQ multiplex PCR, the repertoire was profiled, and TCRdb retains in-frame clones only, with some absent. The table shows 250,000 to 350,000 clones, with 86% occurring only once. Input material: peripheral blood. The receptors here all came from a woman aged 50 to 60 with acute or convalescent COVID-19. The CDR3 runs from the conserved cysteine through the conserved F or W. A D gene is named only where the DNA matches it firmly. Clone sizes are given selectively: once, few, many, or a class where the clone is expanded.

abundance | d_gene | j_gene | v_gene | CDR3nt | CDR3aa
- | - | TRBJ1-1 | TRBV5-6 | TGTGCCAGCAGCTTCAATTTAAGGGGAGCTTTCTTT | CASSFNLRGAFF
- | - | TRBJ2-7 | TRBV19 | TGTGCCAGTAGCTTCAGCGGAACAGCTAGCTCCTACGAGCAGTACTTC | CASSFSGTASSYEQYF
- | - | TRBJ2-1 | TRBV4-3 | TGCGCCAGCAGCCCCCCAGCGGCCGGAGGTTACGCCTACAATGAGCAGTTCTTC | CASSPPAAGGYAYNEQFF
- | - | TRBJ1-4 | TRBV15 | TGTGCCACCAGCGTGACACCGGCAACTAATGAAAAACTGTTTTTT | CATSVTPATNEKLFF
- | TRBD2 | TRBJ2-7 | TRBV10-3 | TGTGCCATTAGCGGGAGCTCCTACGAGCAGTACTTC | CAISGSSYEQYF
- | - | TRBJ2-5 | TRBV2 | TGTGCCAGCAGTGAATCCGCCCATAAAACAGGGCAAGAGACCCAGTACTTC | CASSESAHKTGQETQYF
- | TRBD2 | TRBJ2-7 | TRBV28 | TGTGCCAGCAGTCCCCCGACTAGCGGGGACTACGAGCAGTACTTC | CASSPPTSGDYEQYF
- | TRBD1 | TRBJ1-2 | TRBV6-2/TRBV6-3 | TGTGCCAGCAGTTGGGACAGGGGTTCTGGCTACACCTTC | CASSWDRGSGYTF
once | - | TRBJ1-1 | TRBV18 | TGTGCCAGCTCACTACGCATTCGGGGGGCGGGTACTGAAGCTTTCTTT | CASSLRIRGAGTEAFF
- | - | TRBJ1-4 | TRBV11-2 | TGTGCCAGCAGCTTGCAGGGCGGGGATGAAAAACTGTTTTTT | CASSLQGGDEKLFF
few | - | TRBJ1-5 | TRBV20-1 | TGCAGTGCTAGTCGGGGGAATCAGCCCCAGCATTTT | CSASRGNQPQHF
once | TRBD2 | TRBJ2-5 | TRBV4-2 | TGTGCCAGCAGCCAAGATGGGCTAGCGGGCGCACCAGAGACCCAGTACTTC | CASSQDGLAGAPETQYF
- | TRBD1 | TRBJ2-5 | TRBV28 | TGTGCCAGCAGTTCTCCCGGGACAGGAGAAGAGACCCAGTACTTC | CASSSPGTGEETQYF
- | - | TRBJ1-2 | TRBV4-2 | TGTGCCAGCAGCCAATTGGGGACTAAGGGTGGCTACACCTTC | CASSQLGTKGGYTF
once | - | TRBJ1-1 | TRBV3-1/TRBV3-2 | TGTGCCAGCAGCTACGGTGCGGCAGGGCAGACTGAAGCTTTCTTT | CASSYGAAGQTEAFF
- | - | TRBJ1-1 | TRBV9 | TGTGCCAGCAGCGAAGCCCAGGGTACGTACACTGAAGCTTTCTTT | CASSEAQGTYTEAFF
- | - | TRBJ1-6 | TRBV10-1 | TGCGCCAGCAGTGCCAGGGAAAAGAATTCACCCCTCCACTTT | CASSAREKNSPLHF
- | - | TRBJ2-1 | TRBV4-1 | TGCGCCAGCAGCCAAGTACAGGATGAGCAGTTCTTC | CASSQVQDEQFF
- | - | TRBJ2-7 | TRBV15 | TGTGCCACCAGCAGAGATCAAATCATCCTAGGCGGCGAGCAGTACTTC | CATSRDQIILGGEQYF
- | - | TRBJ2-4 | TRBV27 | TGTGCCAGCAGTTCGGCAGGGCGTGACAAAAACATTCAGTACTTC | CASSSAGRDKNIQYF
- | TRBD1 | TRBJ2-2 | TRBV5-1 | TGCGCCAGCAGCTTGACCTCCCGGGACAGGGGCACCGGGGAGCTGTTTTTT | CASSLTSRDRGTGELFF
- | - | TRBJ1-5 | TRBV7-2 | TGTGCCAGCAGCTTAGCGGTGGGCTGGCCCCAGCATTTT | CASSLAVGWPQHF
- | TRBD2 | TRBJ2-3 | TRBV24-1 | TGTGCCACCGCCTTGGGAGCGGGAGGAAGAGCAGATACGCAGTATTTT | CATALGAGGRADTQYF
few | - | TRBJ1-5 | TRBV9 | TGTGCCAGCAGCTCCACCGCCGGGAGGGATGGACAGCCCCAGCATTTT | CASSSTAGRDGQPQHF
- | TRBD1 | TRBJ2-5 | TRBV7-3 | TGTGCCAGCAGCTTAAAGGGACAGCCCCGAGAGACCCAGTACTTC | CASSLKGQPRETQYF
- | TRBD1 | TRBJ2-1 | TRBV24-1 | TGTGCCACCAGTGATATAACAGGGGTCAGCTCCTACAATGAGCAGTTCTTC | CATSDITGVSSYNEQFF
- | - | TRBJ1-1 | TRBV12-3/TRBV12-4 | TGTGCCAGCAGTTTATTTCAGAACACTGAAGCTTTCTTT | CASSLFQNTEAFF
- | TRBD1 | TRBJ2-7 | TRBV6-5 | TGTGCCAGCATCCTCAGGGGGCTTAGCTACGAGCAGTACTTC | CASILRGLSYEQYF
- | - | TRBJ2-7 | TRBV19 | TGTGCCAGTAGTGCCGTGGACAGCGGCTCCTACGAGCAGTACTTC | CASSAVDSGSYEQYF
once | TRBD2 | TRBJ2-1 | TRBV7-2 | TGTGCCAGCAGCTTAACTAGCGGGAGATTTGGTGAGCAGTTCTTC | CASSLTSGRFGEQFF
- | TRBD2 | TRBJ2-6 | TRBV7-3 | TGTGCCAGCAGCCCCCGGGTAGCGGGGGGCTCTGGGGCCAACGTCCTGACTTTC | CASSPRVAGGSGANVLTF
- | - | TRBJ2-5 | TRBV18 | TGTGCCAGCTCACCATGGGTGGGCGAAAAGACCCAGTACTTC | CASSPWVGEKTQYF
- | TRBD2 | TRBJ2-7 | TRBV7-9 | TGTGCCAGCAGTTTCCTAGCGGAGGGCTACGAGCAGTACTTC | CASSFLAEGYEQYF
- | - | TRBJ2-1 | TRBV15 | TGTGCCACCAGCAGAGAACGACTTATCGAGCAGTTCTTC | CATSRERLIEQFF
- | - | TRBJ1-5 | TRBV19 | TGTGCCAGTGATACTCAGGGTAATCAGCCCCAGCATTTT | CASDTQGNQPQHF
- | TRBD2 | TRBJ2-1 | TRBV28 | TGTGCCAGCAATAACCGGGACTATAACTACAATGAGCAGTTCTTC | CASNNRDYNYNEQFF
- | - | TRBJ2-7 | TRBV27 | TGTGCCAGTTCTCTCTCGGGCTACGGAGGGTACGAGCAGTACTTC | CASSLSGYGGYEQYF
- | TRBD2 | TRBJ2-7 | TRBV28 | TGTGCCAGCAGTTCCTATTACGCGGGAGGGAGGTACGAGCAGTACTTC | CASSSYYAGGRYEQYF
- | - | TRBJ1-2 | TRBV30 | TGTGCACTCCGGACGGGGAACTATGGCTACACCTTC | CALRTGNYGYTF
- | TRBD2 | TRBJ2-7 | TRBV29-1 | TGCAGCGTGGGGCTAGCGGGAATACACGAGCAGTACTTC | CSVGLAGIHEQYF
- | - | TRBJ1-1 | TRBV6-4 | TGTGCCAGCAGTGAACAAGTTCGCCTGAACACTGAAGCTTTCTTT | CASSEQVRLNTEAFF
- | TRBD1 | TRBJ2-7 | TRBV6-2/TRBV6-3 | TGTGCCAGCAGTTACACAGGGGGTCACGAGCAGTACTTC | CASSYTGGHEQYF
- | TRBD1 | TRBJ1-2 | TRBV5-4 | TGTGCCAGCAGACATAGGGACAGGGGAGAAGGCTACACCTTC | CASRHRDRGEGYTF
- | - | TRBJ1-1 | TRBV7-2 | TGTGCCAGCAGCTTAATGGAGGGGGGGGACACTGAAGCTTTCTTT | CASSLMEGGDTEAFF
- | TRBD2 | TRBJ2-1 | TRBV9 | TGTGCCAGCAGCGTACGGGGACTAGCGGCCAATGAGCAGTTCTTC | CASSVRGLAANEQFF
- | - | TRBJ1-6 | TRBV28 | TGTGCCATACAACAGGGTATCAGAAATTCACCCCTCCACTTT | CAIQQGIRNSPLHF
- | TRBD2 | TRBJ2-1 | TRBV7-7 | TGTGCTAGCAGCTTAGCGTTCGGCTCGACCAGCGGGAGGGCCGGGGGCAACAATGAGCAGTTCTTC | CASSLAFGSTSGRAGGNNEQFF
- | TRBD2 | TRBJ2-2 | TRBV6-1 | TGTGCCAGCAGTGAAGAGCCAGCGGGAGGGGTCACCGGGGAGCTGTTTTTT | CASSEEPAGGVTGELFF
- | - | TRBJ2-3 | TRBV9 | TGTGCCAGCAGCCTCTTACAGGGTGGCACAGATACGCAGTATTTT | CASSLLQGGTDTQYF
- | - | TRBJ1-4 | TRBV5-1 | TGCGCCAGCAGCCAATCCGAGGGAGGTGGCGAAAAACTGTTTTTT | CASSQSEGGGEKLFF
- | - | TRBJ2-6 | TRBV18 | TGTGCCAGCTCACCACCATCTGGGAGCTCTGGGGCCAACGTCCTGACTTTC | CASSPPSGSSGANVLTF
- | - | TRBJ2-1 | TRBV21-1 | TGTGCCAGCACCACCGGGACTAGCGGGTACAATGAGCAGTTCTTC | CASTTGTSGYNEQFF
- | - | TRBJ2-7 | TRBV15 | TGTGCCACCAGCAGAGATGGGGACTCCGCCATTTACGAGCAGTACTTC | CATSRDGDSAIYEQYF
- | TRBD1 | TRBJ1-3 | TRBV5-1 | TGCGCCAGCAGCTCTTACAGGGGGCAGCTTATCGGAAACACCATATATTTT | CASSSYRGQLIGNTIYF
- | TRBD1 | TRBJ2-1 | TRBV28 | TGTGCCAGCAGCCCGACAGGGGAGAGCTACAATGAGCAGTTCTTC | CASSPTGESYNEQFF